This TCR beta chain comes out of a study of T cells in Graves' hyperthyroidism and ophthalmopathy. The wider study: Peripheral blood was secured at the point of initial diagnosis, before any treatment.

Using RNA transcripts as the source, TCR beta CDR3 regions were amplified. The HTBI primer set was used in a first-round RT-PCR of the TCR CDR3. Via MiXCR, TCRdb re-called the multiplex PCR reads, giving one row per CDR3 protein. The sample comprises 700,000 to 950,000 distinct CDR3 sequences, around a third of which are singletons, and roughly 30% rests with the top ten. The CDR3 runs 14 residues. CDR1 SEHNR and CDR2 FQNEAQ come from the germline V gene (reference sequence). Trimming stripped 5 bases from V and 2 bases from J, with 12 bases between. The chain combines TRBV7-9 with TRBJ1-1; D uncertain. The receptor's source is a woman between 40 and 55 years old with Graves' hyperthyroidism. The sample consisted of blood. CDR3 DNA: TGTGCCAGCAGCATCTTCATAGTTAACACTGAAGCTTTCTTT. This gives the protein CASSIFIVNTEAFF.